This record looks at one T cell receptor (beta chain) sequence and its context. This sample stems from a study of blood T cell repertoires in COVID-19. CDR1 MNHEY and CDR2 SMNVEV come from the germline V gene (reference sequence). V lost 3 bases to trimming and J lost 5 bases, with 11 bases between them. This CDR3 contains 13 residues. The data were produced by immunoSEQ multiplex PCR, yet TCRdb's version contains in-frame clones alone and is incomplete. The sample records under 250,000 clones, around 88% being singletons. This sequence was found in a man older than 75 with acute or convalescent COVID-19. The chain has TRBV27 and TRBJ2-7, with D perhaps matching TRBD1 (5 bases). The sequencing input was peripheral blood. The CDR3 loop reads CASSFQGGNEQYF. CDR3 DNA: TGTGCCAGCAGTTTTCAGGGTGGCAACGAGCAGTACTTC.